This TCR beta chain originates from a study of human T cells and chemical hapten exposure. Germline V CDR1 and CDR2: MNHEY, SMNVEV (reference sequence). Trimming shortened V by 0 bases and J by 4 bases, and 5 bases separated the two germline ends. This CDR3 contains 13 residues. This clonotype was detected ten times or more. The time point denotes: pre-sensitization, week 0. Treatment described: therapeutic diphenylcyclopropenone sensitization with weekly scalp DPC. At every patch-test visit, blood was drawn before the patch test was applied. People who gave samples had alopecia, were 18 to 70 years old, and were suitable for DPC. One entry per CDR3 protein, called by TCRdb with MiXCR from the RACE reads. The sample carries around 330,000 distinct CDR3 sequences, 5.5% recorded once.

This chain connects TRBV27 to TRBJ2-3, with D unresolved. The input for sequencing was whole blood, taken in connection with sensitization to the hapten diphenylcyclopropenone (DPC). This TCR was recovered from a woman aged 18-35 years with alopecia areata. Some clones in this sample may be carry-over from other donors' samples. CDR3 nucleotide sequence: TGTGCCAGCAGTTTATCGTTGGCAGATACGCAGTATTTT. Its translation is CASSLSLADTQYF.